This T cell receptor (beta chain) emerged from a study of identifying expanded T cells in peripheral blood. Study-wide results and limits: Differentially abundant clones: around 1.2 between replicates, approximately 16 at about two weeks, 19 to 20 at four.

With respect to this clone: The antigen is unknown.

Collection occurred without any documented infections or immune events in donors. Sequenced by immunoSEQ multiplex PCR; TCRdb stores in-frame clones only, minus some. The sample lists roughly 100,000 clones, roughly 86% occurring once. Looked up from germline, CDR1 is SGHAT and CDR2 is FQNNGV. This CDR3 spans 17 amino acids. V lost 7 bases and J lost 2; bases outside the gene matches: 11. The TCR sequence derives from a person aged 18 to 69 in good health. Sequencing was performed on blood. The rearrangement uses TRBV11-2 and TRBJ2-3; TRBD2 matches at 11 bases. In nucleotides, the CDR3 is TGTGCCAGCACCACCCGGACTAGCGGGCTTAACACAGATACGCAGTATTTT. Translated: CASTTRTSGLNTDTQYF. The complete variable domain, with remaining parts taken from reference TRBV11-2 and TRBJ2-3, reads EAGVAQSPRYKIIEKRQSVAFWCNPISGHATLYWYQQILGQGPKLLIQFQNNGVVDDSQLPKDRFSAERLKGVDSTLKIQPAKLEDSAVYLCASTTRTSGLNTDTQYFGPGTRLTVL.